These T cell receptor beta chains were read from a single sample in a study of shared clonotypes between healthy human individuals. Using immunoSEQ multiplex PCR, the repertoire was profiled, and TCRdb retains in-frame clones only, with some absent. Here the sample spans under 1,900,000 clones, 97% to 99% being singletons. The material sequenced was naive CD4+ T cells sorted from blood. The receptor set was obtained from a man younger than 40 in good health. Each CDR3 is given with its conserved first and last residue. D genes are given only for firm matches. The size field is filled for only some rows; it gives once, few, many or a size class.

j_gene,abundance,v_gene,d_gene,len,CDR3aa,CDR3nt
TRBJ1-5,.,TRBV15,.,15,CATSTWTVSNQPQHF,TGTGCCACCAGCACCTGGACAGTCAGCAATCAGCCCCAGCATTTT
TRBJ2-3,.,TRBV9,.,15,CASSVVGGDTDTQYF,TGTGCCAGCAGCGTTGTAGGGGGGGACACAGATACGCAGTATTTT
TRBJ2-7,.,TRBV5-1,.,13,CASSPDPTSKQYF,TGCGCCAGCAGCCCCGACCCCACCTCGAAGCAGTACTTC
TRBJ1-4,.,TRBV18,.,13,CASSPGGNEKLFF,TGTGCCAGCTCACCAGGGGGTAATGAAAAACTGTTTTTT
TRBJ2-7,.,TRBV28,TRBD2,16,CASSLSLAVGSYEQYF,TGTGCCAGCAGTTTATCTCTAGCGGTTGGATCCTACGAGCAGTACTTC
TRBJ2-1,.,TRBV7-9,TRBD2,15,CASSLTAGGFNEQFF,TGTGCCAGCAGCTTGACAGCGGGAGGTTTCAATGAGCAGTTCTTC
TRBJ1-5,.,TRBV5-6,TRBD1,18,CASSLGHPGQGGYQPQHF,TGTGCCAGCAGCTTGGGCCACCCGGGACAGGGGGGATATCAGCCCCAGCATTTT
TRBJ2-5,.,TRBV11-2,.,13,CASSRLGPETQYF,TGTGCCAGCAGCCGGTTGGGCCCGGAGACCCAGTACTTC
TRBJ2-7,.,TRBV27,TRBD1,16,CASSISGTGNFYEQYF,TGTGCCAGCAGTATCTCCGGGACAGGGAACTTCTACGAGCAGTACTTC
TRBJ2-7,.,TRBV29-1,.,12,CSVVTAGNEQYF,TGCAGCGTTGTAACGGCTGGGAACGAGCAGTACTTC
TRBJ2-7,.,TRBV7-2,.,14,CASSPQGGSYEQYF,TGTGCCAGCAGCCCTCAGGGAGGCTCCTACGAGCAGTACTTC
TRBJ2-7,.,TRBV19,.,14,CASSIDLGGDEQYF,TGTGCCAGTAGTATAGATCTGGGTGGGGACGAGCAGTACTTC
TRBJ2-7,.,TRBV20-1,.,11,CSAGQWGEQYF,TGCAGTGCTGGACAGTGGGGCGAGCAGTACTTC
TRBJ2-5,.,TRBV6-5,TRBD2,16,CASSYVRGGLKETQYF,TGTGCCAGCAGTTACGTACGCGGGGGACTAAAAGAGACCCAGTACTTC
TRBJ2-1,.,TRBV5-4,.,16,CASRPDLNGPYNEQFF,TGTGCCAGCAGACCGGACTTAAATGGCCCCTACAATGAGCAGTTCTTC
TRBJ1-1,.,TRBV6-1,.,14,CANKGTATNTEAFF,TGTGCCAATAAGGGGACGGCAACCAATACTGAAGCTTTCTTT
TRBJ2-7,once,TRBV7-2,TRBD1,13,CASSRDRPYEQYF,TGTGCCAGCAGCCGGGACAGGCCCTACGAGCAGTACTTC
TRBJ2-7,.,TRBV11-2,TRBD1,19,CASSSRFRSGTGVNYEQYF,TGTGCCAGCAGTTCTAGGTTTCGTTCCGGGACAGGCGTAAATTACGAGCAGTACTTC
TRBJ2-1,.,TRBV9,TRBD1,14,CASSKGQGNNEQFF,TGTGCCAGCAGCAAGGGACAGGGAAACAATGAGCAGTTCTTC
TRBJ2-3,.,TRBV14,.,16,CASSRSPSARTDTQYF,TGTGCCAGCAGCCGGAGCCCTAGCGCCCGCACAGATACGCAGTATTTT
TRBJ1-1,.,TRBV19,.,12,CASSTYGLKAFF,TGTGCCAGTAGTACATACGGACTGAAAGCTTTCTTT
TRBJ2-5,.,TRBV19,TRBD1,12,CASSVLTGAQYF,TGTGCCAGTAGTGTGTTAACAGGGGCACAGTACTTC
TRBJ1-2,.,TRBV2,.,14,CASSERGTLYGYTF,TGTGCCAGCAGTGAACGGGGAACCTTGTATGGCTACACCTTC
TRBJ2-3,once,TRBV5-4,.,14,CASSRTAHTDTQYF,TGTGCCAGCAGCCGGACAGCTCACACAGATACGCAGTATTTT
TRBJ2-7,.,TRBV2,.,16,CASSDWGRELGYEQYF,TGTGCCAGCAGTGACTGGGGGCGTGAGCTAGGTTACGAGCAGTACTTC
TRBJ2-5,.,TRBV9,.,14,CASSVEQNQETQYF,TGTGCCAGCAGCGTAGAACAGAACCAAGAGACCCAGTACTTC
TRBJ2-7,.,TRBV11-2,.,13,CASSYARTYEQYF,TGTGCCAGCAGCTATGCCCGGACATACGAGCAGTACTTC
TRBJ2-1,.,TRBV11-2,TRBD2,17,CASSLWASGSSYNEQFF,TGTGCCAGCAGCTTATGGGCTAGCGGGAGCTCCTACAATGAGCAGTTCTTC
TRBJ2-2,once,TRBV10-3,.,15,CAISKGTVPTGELFF,TGTGCCATCAGTAAAGGGACGGTCCCCACCGGGGAGCTGTTTTTT
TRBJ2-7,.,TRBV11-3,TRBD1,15,CASSSQPGQGYEQYF,TGTGCCAGCAGCTCGCAACCGGGACAGGGTTACGAGCAGTACTTC
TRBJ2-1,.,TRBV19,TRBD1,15,CASSPGQDLYNEQFF,TGTGCCAGTAGTCCCGGACAGGACCTCTACAATGAGCAGTTCTTC
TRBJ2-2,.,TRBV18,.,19,CASSPIYSYGLVNTGELFF,TGTGCCAGCTCACCAATCTATTCCTACGGACTCGTGAACACCGGGGAGCTGTTTTTT
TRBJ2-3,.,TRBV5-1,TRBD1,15,CASRINGTVRYTQYF,TGCGCCAGCAGAATAAACGGGACAGTCCGATATACGCAGTATTTT
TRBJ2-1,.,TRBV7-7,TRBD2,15,CASSLGTSPGDEQFF,TGTGCCAGCAGCTTAGGGACTAGCCCGGGTGATGAGCAGTTCTTC
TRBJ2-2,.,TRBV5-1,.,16,CASSLAPQGSGGELFF,TGCGCCAGCAGCTTGGCCCCTCAGGGGAGCGGCGGGGAGCTGTTTTTT
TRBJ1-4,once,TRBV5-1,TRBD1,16,CASSFLQGASNEKLFF,TGCGCCAGCAGCTTCTTACAGGGGGCCTCTAATGAAAAACTGTTTTTT
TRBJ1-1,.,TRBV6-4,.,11,CASKKEGVAFF,TGTGCCAGCAAAAAAGAGGGCGTCGCTTTCTTT
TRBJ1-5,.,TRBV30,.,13,CAWSAQENQPQHF,TGTGCCTGGAGTGCCCAGGAGAATCAGCCCCAGCATTTT
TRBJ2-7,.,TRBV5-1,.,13,CASSPNMGFEQYF,TGCGCCAGCAGCCCGAACATGGGTTTCGAGCAGTACTTC
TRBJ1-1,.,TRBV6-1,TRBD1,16,CASSEQWTGSVTEAFF,TGTGCCAGCAGTGAACAATGGACAGGGTCGGTCACTGAAGCTTTCTTT
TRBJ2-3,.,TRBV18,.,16,CASSPSSGELTDTQYF,TGTGCCAGCTCACCATCCTCTGGGGAACTCACAGATACGCAGTATTTT
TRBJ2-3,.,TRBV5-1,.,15,CASSSDPLFTDTQYF,TGCGCCAGCAGTTCTGACCCGTTGTTTACAGATACGCAGTATTTT
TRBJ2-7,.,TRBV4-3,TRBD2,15,CASSQRIAGGYEQYF,TGCGCCAGCAGCCAACGGATAGCGGGAGGGTACGAGCAGTACTTC
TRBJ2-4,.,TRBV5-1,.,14,CASSLAAQVDIQYF,TGCGCCAGCAGCTTGGCCGCCCAAGTCGACATTCAGTACTTC
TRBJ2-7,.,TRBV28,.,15,CASSSSTGSLAEQYF,.